This is a list of T cell receptor beta chains from one sample in a study of T cell changes during pregnancy in multiple sclerosis. Assay: immunoSEQ multiplex PCR; the TCRdb copy retains only in-frame clones and omits some. The repertoire holds tens of thousands of clones, roughly nine tenths seen once, with about 6.9% in the top ten. The material was CD8+ T cells from peripheral blood mononuclear cells, obtained in the second trimester of pregnancy. The receptors were sampled from a female donor with multiple sclerosis, enrolled in a pregnancy study. CDR3s include the opening cysteine and the closing phenylalanine or tryptophan. A row's size may be missing; if present it is once, few, many or a size class.

TRBV7-9	.	TRBJ2-1	CASSLEGLAGGSYNEQFF
TRBV29-1	.	TRBJ1-1	CSVSHRDAEAFF
TRBV27	.	TRBJ1-4	CASSLSGQINEKLFF
TRBV29-1	.	TRBJ2-3	CSVAGLAGEGDTQYF
TRBV27	.	TRBJ2-1	CASSSTGGRWHEQFF
TRBV6-1	.	TRBJ1-5	CASSDHVSLGQPQHF
TRBV9	.	TRBJ2-5	CASSTPSGGFARETQYF
TRBV28	.	TRBJ1-6	CASSPPDLLDSPLHF
TRBV28	.	TRBJ2-7	CASSFSQEQYF
TRBV6-1	once	TRBJ2-1	CASSEIFAGDYNEQFF
TRBV10-2	.	TRBJ2-1	CASSERKRGGQEQFF
TRBV9	.	TRBJ1-2	CASSEGQLNYGYTF
TRBV4-1	.	TRBJ2-3	CASSQDWGLPTDTQYF
TRBV19	.	TRBJ2-3	CASSMSSGVGDTDTQYF
TRBV30	.	TRBJ2-7	CAWSDFAGTGQEQYF
TRBV6-1	.	TRBJ2-5	CASSEGLAGGETQYF
TRBV15	.	TRBJ2-7	CATSREGTGDYEQYF
TRBV5-1	.	TRBJ2-4	CASSLGLAAIQYF
TRBV19	.	TRBJ2-7	CASSTIRQGSYEQYF
TRBV5-8	.	TRBJ1-2	CASSLLSNSYGYTF
TRBV11-2	.	TRBJ2-5	CASTSPAVIQETQYF
TRBV28	.	TRBJ2-7	CASSGGDRGYF
TRBV9	.	TRBJ1-5	CASSVTGDNQPQHF
TRBV28	.	TRBJ2-7	CASSLQYDEQYF
TRBV19	.	TRBJ2-3	CASMYSGTDTQYF
TRBV9	.	TRBJ2-7	CASSVGQSYEQYF
TRBV10-3	.	TRBJ2-3	CAITAGGADLRSRDTQYF
TRBV4-3	.	TRBJ2-3	CASSQEFSRGGSDTQYF
TRBV7-2	.	TRBJ2-7	CASSGHRAEQYF
TRBV7-2	.	TRBJ2-5	CASSLGTSGLGRGETQYF
TRBV29-1	.	TRBJ2-1	CSVGTSGIGYEQFF
TRBV9	.	TRBJ2-5	CASSSWTSGGVETQYF
TRBV28	.	TRBJ2-5	CASSLDAGQETQYF
TRBV6-1	.	TRBJ1-1	CASSAGLENTEAFF
TRBV7-9	few	TRBJ2-1	CASNEQTSGDNEQFF
TRBV6-5	.	TRBJ2-7	CASSDEQGSNEQYF
TRBV27	.	TRBJ2-7	CASSLAGGYSSYEQYF
TRBV7-8	.	TRBJ1-6	CASSPGLTYSYNSPLHF
TRBV28	.	TRBJ2-3	CASSGASGSRLGADTQYF
TRBV7-8	.	TRBJ2-7	CASSLDGNRYEQYF
TRBV19	.	TRBJ1-5	CASSIVQISNQPQHF
TRBV11-2	few	TRBJ1-1	CASSFSRGEAFF
TRBV27	.	TRBJ1-4	CASCGGGAKKLFF
TRBV27	.	TRBJ1-2	CASSSWDSYGYTF
TRBV5-6	.	TRBJ1-4	CASSLGTGNEKLFF
TRBV5-5	.	TRBJ1-2	CASRRPDRDYGYTF
TRBV19	.	TRBJ1-6	CASQGINSPLHF
TRBV7-9	.	TRBJ2-7	CASSPGQGAYEQYF
TRBV6-4	.	TRBJ1-1	CASRPGQGVTEAFF
TRBV10-3	.	TRBJ2-5	CATYAGTGGEETQYF
TRBV4-3	.	TRBJ1-6	CASSQARGYQAPLHF
TRBV9	.	TRBJ2-1	CASSVSGTGGRDEQFF
TRBV7-9	.	TRBJ2-4	CASSSEEVANIQYF
TRBV7-2	.	TRBJ2-7	CASSLVPAGGLRYEQYF
TRBV5-5	.	TRBJ2-7	CASSSGQGAYEQYF